Included here is one TCR beta chain sequence, with context. This entry comes from a study of T cell changes during pregnancy in multiple sclerosis. The method was immunoSEQ multiplex PCR; TCRdb's version includes in-frame clones alone and lacks a portion of them. The sample includes tens of thousands of clones, 85% to 95% of them seen just once. This CDR3 is built from 13 residues. Trimming took off 1 base at V and 6 bases at J, with 6 bases between the two ends. CDR1 SGHVS and CDR2 FQNEAQ come from the germline V gene. This chain links TRBV7-8 with TRBJ2-2; tentatively, D is TRBD2 (6 bases). The clonotype was recovered from a female donor in good health, enrolled as a control in a pregnancy study. Sample: peripheral blood, taken in the third trimester of pregnancy. The CDR3 reads CASSLGGAGELFF. The DNA of the CDR3 is TGTGCCAGCAGCTTAGGGGGGGCCGGGGAGCTGTTTTTT.